This TCR beta chain appears in the sequencing data of a study of cytomegalovirus exposure and HLA in healthy donors. The overall study: In terms of ancestry, the Caucasian-associated cluster contained roughly 81% of the approximately 400 genotyped donors.

About this clone: The antigen remains unidentified. Distinct nucleotide sequences in the sample also encode this CDR3.

The study ran its PCR with 60 Vbeta and 13 Jbeta primers. Method: immunoSEQ multiplex PCR; TCRdb's copy keeps in-frame clones and lacks some. The top ten hold roughly 8.2% of the sample, which has fewer than 150,000 clones, about three quarters seen once. Study-wide findings and caveats: Confirmation was obtained in vitro that a few CMV-associated chains are specific for CMV antigens.

With V trimmed by 2 bases and J by 4 bases, 2 bases remained unmatched. This CDR3 contains 14 residues. The germline V gene encodes CDR1 SGHTA and CDR2 FQGNSA. The receptor was isolated from a woman aged 40-49 years in good health and CMV-seropositive. The V and J genes are TRBV7-2 and TRBJ2-7; 10 bases fit TRBD1. Sequencing was carried out using PBMCs. Here the CDR3 reads CASSLRTGGYEQYF. DNA for the CDR3: TGTGCCAGCAGCTTAAGGACAGGGGGGTACGAGCAGTACTTC.